This TCR beta chain is from a study of blood T cells in healthy people across ages. Through a sample-barcoded 5' primer and a J-beta primer mix, a second PCR was run for roughly 6 to 12 cycles. TCRdb itself ran the 5' RACE reads through MiXCR, one entry per CDR3 protein. Among 550,000 to 650,000 distinct CDR3 sequences listed, 25% to 35% were seen once. General observations from the study: Bulk PBMC profiling left naive and antigen-experienced comparisons inconclusive. Estimates of total diversity, which came from one million sequenced T cells, were considered to be underestimates.

At least 5 micrograms of total RNA were extracted per sample. Turning to this clonotype: The antigen remains unidentified.

V lost 5 bases to trimming and J lost 7 bases, with 11 bases between them. The CDR3 has 13 residues. Germline CDR1 SGHVS, CDR2 FNYEAQ. This TCR was sampled from an elderly woman in good health. The chain carries TRBV7-6 and TRBJ2-2; TRBD2 might be the D (5 bases). The sequenced sample consisted of blood. In nucleotides, the CDR3 is TGTGCCAGCAGCAGAGACGAGGGCGGGGAGCTGTTTTTT. As protein: CASSRDEGGELFF.